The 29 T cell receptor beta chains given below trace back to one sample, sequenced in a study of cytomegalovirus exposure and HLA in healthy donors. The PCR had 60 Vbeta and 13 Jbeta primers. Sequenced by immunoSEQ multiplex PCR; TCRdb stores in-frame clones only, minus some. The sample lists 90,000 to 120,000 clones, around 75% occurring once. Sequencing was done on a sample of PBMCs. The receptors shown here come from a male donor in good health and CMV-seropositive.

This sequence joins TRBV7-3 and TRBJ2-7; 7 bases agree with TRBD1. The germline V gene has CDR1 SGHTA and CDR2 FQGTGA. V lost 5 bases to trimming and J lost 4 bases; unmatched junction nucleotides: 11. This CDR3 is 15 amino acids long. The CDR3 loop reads CASSENHATGYEQYF. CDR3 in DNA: TGTGCCAGCAGCGAAAACCACGCGACAGGGTACGAGCAGTACTTC.

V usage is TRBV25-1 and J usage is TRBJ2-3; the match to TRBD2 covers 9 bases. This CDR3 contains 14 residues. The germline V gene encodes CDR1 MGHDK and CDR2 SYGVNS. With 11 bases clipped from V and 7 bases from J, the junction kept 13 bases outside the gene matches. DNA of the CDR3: TGTGCCGTCGCGGGGGGGGCTCTTGAAAATACGCAGTATTTT. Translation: CAVAGGALENTQYF.

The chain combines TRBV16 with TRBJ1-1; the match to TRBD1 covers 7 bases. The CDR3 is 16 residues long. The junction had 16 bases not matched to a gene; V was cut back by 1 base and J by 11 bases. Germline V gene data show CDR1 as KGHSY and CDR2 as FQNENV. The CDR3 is CASSQFRDSLTSAAFF. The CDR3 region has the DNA TGTGCCAGCAGCCAATTCCGGGACAGCCTAACTAGTGCGGCTTTCTTT.

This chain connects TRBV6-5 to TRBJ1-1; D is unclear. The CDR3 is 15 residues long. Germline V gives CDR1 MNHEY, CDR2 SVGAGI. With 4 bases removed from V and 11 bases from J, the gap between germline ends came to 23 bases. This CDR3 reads CASSSLPRGERRAFF. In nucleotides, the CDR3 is TGTGCCAGCAGTTCCCTCCCTCGTGGGGAGAGGCGGGCTTTCTTT.

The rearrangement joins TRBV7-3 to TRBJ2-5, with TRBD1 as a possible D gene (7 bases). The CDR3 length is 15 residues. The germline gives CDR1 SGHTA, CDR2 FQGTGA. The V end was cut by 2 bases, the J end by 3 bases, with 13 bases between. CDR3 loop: CASSLAGQREETQYF. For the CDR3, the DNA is TGTGCCAGCAGCTTAGCGGGACAGCGCGAAGAGACCCAGTACTTC.

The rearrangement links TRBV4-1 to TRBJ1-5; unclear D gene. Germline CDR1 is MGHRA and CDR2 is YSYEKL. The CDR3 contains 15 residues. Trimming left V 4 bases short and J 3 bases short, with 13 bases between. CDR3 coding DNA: TGCGCCAGCAGCCTGTCCGGGTTCGCCAATCAGCCCCAGCATTTT. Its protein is CASSLSGFANQPQHF.

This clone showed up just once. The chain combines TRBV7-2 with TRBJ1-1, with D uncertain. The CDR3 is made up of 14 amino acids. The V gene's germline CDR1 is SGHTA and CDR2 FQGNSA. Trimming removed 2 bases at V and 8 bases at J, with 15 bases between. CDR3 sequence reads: CASSLTSSGIEAFF. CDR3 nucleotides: TGTGCCAGCAGCTTAACGTCGTCCGGTATCGAAGCTTTCTTT.

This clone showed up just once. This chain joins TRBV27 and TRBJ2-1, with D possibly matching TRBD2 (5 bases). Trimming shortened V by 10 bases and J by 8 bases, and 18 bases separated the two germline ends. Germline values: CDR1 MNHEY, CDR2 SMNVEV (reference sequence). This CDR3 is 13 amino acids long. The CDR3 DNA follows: TGTGCCATCTCGATGCGGGTGGGGTATGAGCAGTTCTTC. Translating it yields CAISMRVGYEQFF.

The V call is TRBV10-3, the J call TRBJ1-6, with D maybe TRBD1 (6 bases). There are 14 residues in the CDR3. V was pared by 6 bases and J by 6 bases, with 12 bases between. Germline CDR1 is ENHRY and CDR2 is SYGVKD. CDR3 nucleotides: TGTGCCATCAGGACAGGACAGCCTAATTCACCCCTCCACTTT. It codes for CAIRTGQPNSPLHF.

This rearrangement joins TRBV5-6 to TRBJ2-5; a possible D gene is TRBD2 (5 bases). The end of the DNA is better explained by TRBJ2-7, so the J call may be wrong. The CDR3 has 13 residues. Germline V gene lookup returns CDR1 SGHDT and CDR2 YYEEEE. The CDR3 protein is CASSSGLAYEQYF. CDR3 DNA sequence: TGTGCCAGCAGCTCAGGACTTGCCTACGAGCAGTACTTC.

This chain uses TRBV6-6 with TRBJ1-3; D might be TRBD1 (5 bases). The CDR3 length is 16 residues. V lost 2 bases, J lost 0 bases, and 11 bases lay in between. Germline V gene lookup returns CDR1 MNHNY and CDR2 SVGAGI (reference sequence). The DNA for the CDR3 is TGTGCCAGCAGTTACCCGGGGGGAAGCTCTGGAAACACCATATATTTT. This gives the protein CASSYPGGSSGNTIYF.

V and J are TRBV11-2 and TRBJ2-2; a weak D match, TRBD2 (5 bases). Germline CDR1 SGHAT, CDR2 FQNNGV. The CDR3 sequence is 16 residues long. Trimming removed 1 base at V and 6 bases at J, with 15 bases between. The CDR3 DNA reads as TGTGCCAGCAGCTTAGTCCGACGGGGAATATCCGGGGAGCTGTTTTTT. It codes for CASSLVRRGISGELFF.

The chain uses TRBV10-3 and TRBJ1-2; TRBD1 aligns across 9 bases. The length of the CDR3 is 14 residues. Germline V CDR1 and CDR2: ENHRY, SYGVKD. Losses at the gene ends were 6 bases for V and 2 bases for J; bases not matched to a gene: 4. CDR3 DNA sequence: TGTGCCATCAGACTGGGACAGGGAAACTATGGCTACACCTTC. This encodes CAIRLGQGNYGYTF.

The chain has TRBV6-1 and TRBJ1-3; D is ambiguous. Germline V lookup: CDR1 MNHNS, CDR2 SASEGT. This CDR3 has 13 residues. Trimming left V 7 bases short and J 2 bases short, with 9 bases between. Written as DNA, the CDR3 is TGTGCCAGCACGCCGGGGACTGGAAACACCATATATTTT. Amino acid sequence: CASTPGTGNTIYF.

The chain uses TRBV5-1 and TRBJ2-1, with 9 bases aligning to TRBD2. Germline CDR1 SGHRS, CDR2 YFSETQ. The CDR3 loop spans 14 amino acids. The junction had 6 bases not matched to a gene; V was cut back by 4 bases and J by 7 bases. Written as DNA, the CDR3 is TGCGCCAGCAGCCGGGCGGGGGGGCAGAATGAGCAGTTCTTC. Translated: CASSRAGGQNEQFF.

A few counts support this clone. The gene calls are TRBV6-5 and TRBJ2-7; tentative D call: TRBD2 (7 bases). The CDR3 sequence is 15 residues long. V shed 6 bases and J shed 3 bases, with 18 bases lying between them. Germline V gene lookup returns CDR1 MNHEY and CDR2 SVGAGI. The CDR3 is CASSATGGHFYEQYF. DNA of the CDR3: TGTGCCAGCAGCGCCACGGGGGGACACTTCTACGAGCAGTACTTC.

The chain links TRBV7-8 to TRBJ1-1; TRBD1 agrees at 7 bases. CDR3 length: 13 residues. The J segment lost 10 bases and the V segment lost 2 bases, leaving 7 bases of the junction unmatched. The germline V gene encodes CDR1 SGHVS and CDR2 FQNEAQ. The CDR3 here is CASSLWLAGGAFF. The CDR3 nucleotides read TGTGCCAGCAGCTTATGGTTGGCAGGGGGAGCTTTCTTT.

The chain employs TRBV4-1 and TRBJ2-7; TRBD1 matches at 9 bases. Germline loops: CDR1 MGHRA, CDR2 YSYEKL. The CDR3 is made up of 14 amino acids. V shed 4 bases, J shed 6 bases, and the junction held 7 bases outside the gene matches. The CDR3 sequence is CASSLRDRAGEQYF. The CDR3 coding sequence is TGCGCCAGCAGCCTGAGGGACAGGGCTGGCGAGCAGTACTTC.

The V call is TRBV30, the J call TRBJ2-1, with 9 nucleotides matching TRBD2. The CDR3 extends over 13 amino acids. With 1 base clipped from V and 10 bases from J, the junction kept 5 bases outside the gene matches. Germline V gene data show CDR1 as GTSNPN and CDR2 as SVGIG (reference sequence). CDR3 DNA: TGTGCCTGGAGTGCGTTGCGGGGGGGCGAGCAGTTCTTC. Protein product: CAWSALRGGEQFF.

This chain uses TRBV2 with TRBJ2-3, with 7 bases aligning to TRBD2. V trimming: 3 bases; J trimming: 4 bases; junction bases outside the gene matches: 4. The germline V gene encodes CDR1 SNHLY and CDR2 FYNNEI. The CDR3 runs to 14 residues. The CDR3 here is CASSEVGGADTQYF. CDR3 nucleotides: TGTGCCAGCAGTGAGGTGGGGGGGGCAGATACGCAGTATTTT. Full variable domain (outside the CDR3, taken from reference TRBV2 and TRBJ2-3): EPEVTQTPSHQVTQMGQEVILRCVPISNHLYFYWYRQILGQKVEFLVSFYNNEISEKSEIFDDQFSVERPDGSNFTLKIRSTKLEDSAMYFCASSEVGGADTQYFGPGTRLTVL.

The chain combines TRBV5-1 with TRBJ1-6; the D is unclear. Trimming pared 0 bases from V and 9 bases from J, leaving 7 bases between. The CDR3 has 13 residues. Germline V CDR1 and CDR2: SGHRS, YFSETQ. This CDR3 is CASSLGGSSPLHF. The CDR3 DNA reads TGCGCCAGCAGCTTGGGAGGGAGTTCACCCCTCCACTTT.

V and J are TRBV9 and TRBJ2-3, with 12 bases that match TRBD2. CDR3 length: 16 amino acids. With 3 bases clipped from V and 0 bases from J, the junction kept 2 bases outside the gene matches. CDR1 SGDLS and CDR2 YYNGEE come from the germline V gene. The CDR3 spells CASSALAGGSTDTQYF. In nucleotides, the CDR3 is TGTGCCAGCAGCGCTCTAGCGGGGGGGAGCACAGATACGCAGTATTTT.

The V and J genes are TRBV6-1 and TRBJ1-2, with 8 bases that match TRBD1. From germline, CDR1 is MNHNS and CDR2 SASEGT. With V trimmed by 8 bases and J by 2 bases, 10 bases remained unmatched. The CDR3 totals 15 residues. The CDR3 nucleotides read TGTGCCAGCCGAAACGACAGGGGAAACAACTATGGCTACACCTTC. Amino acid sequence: CASRNDRGNNYGYTF.

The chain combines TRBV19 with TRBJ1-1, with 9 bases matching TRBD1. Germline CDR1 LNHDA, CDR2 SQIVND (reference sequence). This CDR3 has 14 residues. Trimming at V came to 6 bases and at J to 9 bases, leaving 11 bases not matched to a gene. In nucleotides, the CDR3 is TGTGCCAGTAGACTCCGGGACAGGGAAATTAAAGCTTTCTTT. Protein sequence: CASRLRDREIKAFF.

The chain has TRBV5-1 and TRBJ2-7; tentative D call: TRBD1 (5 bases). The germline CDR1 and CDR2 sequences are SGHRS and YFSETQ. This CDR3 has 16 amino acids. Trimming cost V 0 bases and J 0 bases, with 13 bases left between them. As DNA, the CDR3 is TGCGCCAGCAGCTTGGGTGATGTCAGGGCCTCCTACGAGCAGTACTTC. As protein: CASSLGDVRASYEQYF.

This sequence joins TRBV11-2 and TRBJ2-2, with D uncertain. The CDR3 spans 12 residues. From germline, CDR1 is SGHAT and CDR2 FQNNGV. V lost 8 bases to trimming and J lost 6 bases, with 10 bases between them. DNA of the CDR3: TGTGCCAGCCGCTATGGGCCCGGGGAGCTGTTTTTT. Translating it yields CASRYGPGELFF. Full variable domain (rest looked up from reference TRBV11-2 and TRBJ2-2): EAGVAQSPRYKIIEKRQSVAFWCNPISGHATLYWYQQILGQGPKLLIQFQNNGVVDDSQLPKDRFSAERLKGVDSTLKIQPAKLEDSAVYLCASRYGPGELFFGEGSRLTVL.

This chain's CDR3 is CASSQAGAGGPVGRNEQFF. As DNA, the CDR3 is TGTGCCAGCAGCCAAGCCGGAGCGGGGGGGCCTGTCGGGCGAAATGAGCAGTTCTTC. The rearrangement links TRBV4-2 to TRBJ2-1; 10 nucleotides line up with TRBD2. Germline loops: CDR1 LGHNA, CDR2 YNFKEQ. CDR3 length: 19 residues. With 1 base clipped from V and 7 bases from J, the junction kept 16 bases outside the gene matches.

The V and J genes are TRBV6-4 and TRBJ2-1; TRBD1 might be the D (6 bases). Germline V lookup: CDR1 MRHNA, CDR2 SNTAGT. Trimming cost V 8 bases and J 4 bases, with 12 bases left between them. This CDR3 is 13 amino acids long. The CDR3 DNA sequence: TGTGCCAGCGCAAGGGGGTCTTACAATGAGCAGTTCTTC. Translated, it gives CASARGSYNEQFF.

The CDR3 loop reads CASSRQGSGGKNIQYF. CDR3 in DNA: TGTGCCAGCAGTCGACAGGGGAGCGGGGGGAAAAACATTCAGTACTTC. The chain carries TRBV6-6 and TRBJ2-4, with TRBD2 as a possible D gene (9 bases). The CDR3 is made up of 16 amino acids. Germline V gene lookup returns CDR1 MNHNY and CDR2 SVGAGI (reference sequence). The V and J ends lost 5 bases and 4 bases respectively, with 18 bases between them.